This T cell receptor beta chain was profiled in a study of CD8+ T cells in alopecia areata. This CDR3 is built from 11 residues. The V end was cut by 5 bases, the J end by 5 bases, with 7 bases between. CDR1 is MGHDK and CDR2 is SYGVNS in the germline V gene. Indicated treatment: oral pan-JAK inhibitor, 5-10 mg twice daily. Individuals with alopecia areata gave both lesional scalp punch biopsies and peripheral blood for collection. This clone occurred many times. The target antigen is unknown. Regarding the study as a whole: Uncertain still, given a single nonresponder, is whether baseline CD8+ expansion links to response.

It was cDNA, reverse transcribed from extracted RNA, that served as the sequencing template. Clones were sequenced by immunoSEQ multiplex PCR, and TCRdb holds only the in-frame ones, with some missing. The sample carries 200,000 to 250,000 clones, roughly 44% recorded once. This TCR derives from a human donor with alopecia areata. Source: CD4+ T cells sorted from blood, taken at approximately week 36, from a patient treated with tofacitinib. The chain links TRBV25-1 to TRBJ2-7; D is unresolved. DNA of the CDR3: TGTGCCAGCAGTAATCACAACGAGCAGTACTTC. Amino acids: CASSNHNEQYF.